These 22 T cell receptor beta chains were all obtained from the same sample, sequenced in a study of OX40 agonist ivuxolimab in advanced cancers. The repertoire was sequenced with immunoSEQ multiplex PCR; TCRdb's copy has only in-frame clones and lacks some. This table holds tens of thousands of clones, 90% to 95% found once. The sequenced sample was CD4+ or CD8+ T cells sorted from blood, obtained in a trial of the OX40 agonist ivuxolimab. These receptors all stem from an adult with an advanced solid tumor such as melanoma, head and neck, liver or kidney cancer.

The CDR3 region has the DNA TGTGCCAGCAGCTTCAGGGGGCTAGGAACTGAAGCTTTCTTT. As protein: CASSFRGLGTEAFF. The chain uses TRBV5-6 and TRBJ1-1, with 8 bases aligning to TRBD1. The V gene's germline CDR1 is SGHDT and CDR2 YYEEEE. J was trimmed by 5 bases and V by 2 bases; bases with no gene match: 5. The CDR3 has 14 residues.

The rearrangement joins TRBV29-1 to TRBJ1-2; 8 bases are shared with TRBD1. CDR1 is SQVTM, CDR2 ANQGSEA, per germline. The CDR3 loop spans 12 amino acids. The junction had 3 bases not matched to a gene; V was cut back by 5 bases and J by 4 bases. CDR3 nucleotides: TGCAGCGTTTTTACAGGGGGCTATGGCTACACCTTC. It specifies CSVFTGGYGYTF.

The V and J genes are TRBV29-1 and TRBJ2-1; tentatively, D is TRBD1 (5 bases). Between the trimmed V and J ends, which lost 2 bases and 4 bases, there was a span of 15 bases. This CDR3 has 15 amino acids. Germline V lookup: CDR1 SQVTM, CDR2 ANQGSEA. The CDR3 sequence: CSVEYGQGTYNEQFF. Here the CDR3 DNA reads TGCAGCGTTGAATACGGGCAGGGAACGTACAATGAGCAGTTCTTC.

The V call is TRBV4-1, the J call TRBJ1-2; the D is unclear. V lost 0 bases, J lost 8 bases, and 16 bases lay in between. The V gene's germline CDR1 is MGHRA and CDR2 YSYEKL. The CDR3 has 15 residues. The CDR3 DNA follows: TGCGCCAGCAGCCAAGAATCGTCGATCTCCCTGGGCTACACCTTC. Protein: CASSQESSISLGYTF.

This chain connects TRBV28 to TRBJ2-7, with a tentative D call TRBD2 (6 bases). The V end lost 5 bases, the J end lost 4 bases, and 15 bases lay between the germline ends. This CDR3 spans 14 amino acids. Germline-derived CDR1 and CDR2 are MDHEN and SYDVKM. The CDR3 sequence: CASSTPGLSYEQYF. The CDR3 DNA is TGTGCCAGCAGTACCCCGGGACTCTCGTACGAGCAGTACTTC.

The J gene is TRBJ2-1, the V gene TRBV19; TRBD1 matches 7 bases. This CDR3 has 13 amino acids. V dropped 4 bases and J dropped 7; count of bases not matched to a gene: 4. In germline, CDR1 is LNHDA, CDR2 SQIVND (reference sequence). The CDR3 reads CASSTGTANEQFF. The CDR3 bases are TGTGCCAGTAGTACGGGGACAGCTAATGAGCAGTTCTTC.

The chain employs TRBV4-3 and TRBJ2-4; D possibly uses TRBD1 or TRBD2 (6 bases each). The length of the CDR3 is 16 residues. The V end was cut by 0 bases, the J end by 7 bases, with 16 bases between. The V gene's germline CDR1 is LGHNA and CDR2 YSLEER. As DNA, the CDR3 is TGCGCCAGCAGCCAAGATTCCGGGGGCGCGGGGAACATTCAGTACTTC. Translated, it gives CASSQDSGGAGNIQYF.

The V gene is TRBV9, the J gene TRBJ2-2; 10 bases line up with TRBD2. The J segment lost 4 bases and the V segment lost 3 bases, leaving 6 bases of the junction unmatched. CDR3 length: 16 amino acids. CDR1 and CDR2 (germline): SGDLS, YYNGEE. CDR3: CASSALAGEATGELFF. The CDR3 nucleotides are TGTGCCAGCAGCGCCCTAGCGGGAGAGGCCACCGGGGAGCTGTTTTTT.

V is TRBV28 and J is TRBJ1-1; the match to TRBD1 covers 7 bases. Germline-derived CDR1 and CDR2 are MDHEN and SYDVKM. Losses at the gene ends were 3 bases for V and 0 bases for J; bases not matched to a gene: 1. This CDR3 is built from 14 residues. CDR3 protein: CASSLDRMNTEAFF. The CDR3, as DNA: TGTGCCAGCAGTTTGGACAGGATGAACACTGAAGCTTTCTTT.

The chain has TRBV11-2 and TRBJ1-5, with TRBD1 as a possible D gene (6 bases). In germline, CDR1 is SGHAT, CDR2 FQNNGV. V shed 4 bases and J shed 5 bases, with 12 bases lying between them. The CDR3 loop spans 14 amino acids. The chain's CDR3 is CASSSSEGDQPQHF. The CDR3 DNA is TGTGCCAGCAGCTCGTCTGAGGGGGATCAGCCCCAGCATTTT.

This rearrangement joins TRBV27 to TRBJ1-5, with D possibly TRBD1 on 6 matching bases. V lost 6 bases to trimming and J lost 7 bases, with 16 bases between them. This CDR3 spans 14 amino acids. The germline gives CDR1 MNHEY, CDR2 SMNVEV (reference sequence). DNA for the CDR3: TGTGCCAGCAGCCTTGGGGGGCAGGGCCAGCCCCAGCATTTT. It yields the protein CASSLGGQGQPQHF.

The rearrangement joins TRBV15 to TRBJ1-5; D gene ambiguous. This CDR3 has 17 amino acids. Germline V gene sequence: CDR1 LNHNV, CDR2 YYDKDF (reference sequence). Deletions cut 0 bases from V and 4 bases from J, with 16 bases between. The CDR3 loop reads CATSRDPRANPNQPQHF. DNA of the CDR3: TGTGCCACCAGCAGAGACCCCCGGGCAAACCCGAATCAGCCCCAGCATTTT.

The chain recombines TRBV14 with TRBJ2-2; no clear D. Germline V gene sequence: CDR1 SGHDN, CDR2 FVKESK. This CDR3 is 13 amino acids long. V was pared by 1 base and J by 9 bases, with 9 bases between. The CDR3 sequence is CASSQVYVRELFF. CDR3 bases: TGTGCCAGCAGCCAAGTTTATGTTCGGGAGCTGTTTTTT.

The gene calls are TRBV5-1 and TRBJ2-7; no clear D. Germline V CDR1 and CDR2: SGHRS, YFSETQ. CDR3 length equals 13 residues. The ends were cut back, 2 bases at V and 2 bases at J, with 8 bases in the middle. The CDR3 nucleotides read TGCGCCAGCAGCTTAGCTAGAACCTACGAGCAGTACTTC. Translation: CASSLARTYEQYF.

The J gene is TRBJ2-3, the V gene TRBV28; the match to TRBD2 covers 13 bases. CDR1 is MDHEN and CDR2 is SYDVKM in the germline V gene. J gave up 3 bases and V 4 bases, and 13 bases lay outside the gene matches. This CDR3 region has 19 residues. This CDR3 reads CASSSFFTSGRAKTDTQYF. The CDR3 bases are TGTGCCAGCAGTTCTTTCTTTACTAGCGGGAGGGCCAAAACAGATACGCAGTATTTT.

The CDR3 reads CASSPWTSNNEQFF. The CDR3 DNA reads as TGCGCCAGCAGCCCCTGGACTAGCAACAATGAGCAGTTCTTC. The rearrangement uses TRBV4-1 and TRBJ2-1; 8 positions match TRBD2. The germline V gene has CDR1 MGHRA and CDR2 YSYEKL. The V segment lost 4 bases and the J segment 5 bases; nucleotides outside the gene matches: 4. The CDR3 loop spans 14 amino acids.

The rearrangement uses TRBV7-9 and TRBJ1-4; D gene uncertain. This CDR3 has 18 residues. Germline CDR1 and CDR2: SEHNR and FQNEAQ (reference sequence). Trimming removed 4 bases at V and 0 bases at J, with 18 bases between. CDR3 in DNA: TGTGCCAGCAGCTGTTTTAGGGTCCCCCTCACAACTAATGAAAAACTGTTTTTT. Translated: CASSCFRVPLTTNEKLFF.

V gene TRBV19 combines with J gene TRBJ2-1; D is undetermined. Per the germline V gene, CDR1 is LNHDA and CDR2 is SQIVND (reference sequence). CDR3 length: 16 residues. V gave up 0 bases and J gave up 2 bases, with 11 bases separating them. The CDR3 loop reads CASSIDFEITYNEQFF. The CDR3 region has the DNA TGTGCCAGTAGTATAGATTTCGAAATTACCTACAATGAGCAGTTCTTC.

The J gene is TRBJ2-2, the V gene TRBV7-8; 12 bases line up with TRBD2. V shed 6 bases and J 5 bases; nucleotides not matched to a gene: 10. Germline CDR1 is SGHVS and CDR2 is FQNEAQ. CDR3 length: 17 amino acids. The CDR3 DNA sequence: TGTGCCAGCAGTCTAGCGGGAGGGCCCATAGGGACCGGGGAGCTGTTTTTT. This encodes CASSLAGGPIGTGELFF.

This clone was observed once. The chain is built from TRBV7-8 and TRBJ2-7, with D possibly matching TRBD2 (7 bases). The germline V and J ends were trimmed by 5 bases and 2 bases, with 19 bases remaining between them. CDR3 length: 16 amino acids. Per germline, CDR1 SGHVS and CDR2 FQNEAQ. The CDR3 protein is CASSGPGGGTPYEQYF. Here the CDR3 DNA reads TGTGCCAGCAGCGGCCCGGGGGGCGGAACTCCCTACGAGCAGTACTTC. The whole variable domain, filled in from reference TRBV7-8 and TRBJ2-7, reads GAGVSQSPRYKVAKRGQDVALRCDPISGHVSLFWYQQALGQGPEFLTYFQNEAQLDKSGLPSDRFFAERPEGSVSTLKIQRTQQEDSAVYLCASSGPGGGTPYEQYFGPGTRLTVT.

The genes are TRBV4-2 and TRBJ2-5; 10 nucleotides agree with TRBD1. The J call may be mistaken, given a closer DNA end match to TRBJ2-7. This CDR3 is 15 amino acids long. Germline V gene data show CDR1 as LGHNA and CDR2 as YNFKEQ. CDR3: CASSLLDRGSNEQYF. CDR3 DNA sequence: TGTGCCAGCAGCCTCTTGGACAGGGGGAGCAACGAGCAGTACTTC.

This sequence joins TRBV14 and TRBJ2-2, with unresolved D. The germline gives CDR1 SGHDN, CDR2 FVKESK. The CDR3 is made up of 13 amino acids. Trimming took off 4 bases at V and 2 bases at J, with 5 bases between the two ends. The CDR3 loop reads CASSPDNTGELFF. The DNA for the CDR3 is TGTGCCAGCAGCCCCGATAACACCGGGGAGCTGTTTTTT. The whole variable domain, filled in from reference TRBV14 and TRBJ2-2, reads EAGVTQFPSHSVIEKGQTVTLRCDPISGHDNLYWYRRVMGKEIKFLLHFVKESKQDESGMPNNRFLAERTGGTYSTLKVQPAELEDSGVYFCASSPDNTGELFFGEGSRLTVL.